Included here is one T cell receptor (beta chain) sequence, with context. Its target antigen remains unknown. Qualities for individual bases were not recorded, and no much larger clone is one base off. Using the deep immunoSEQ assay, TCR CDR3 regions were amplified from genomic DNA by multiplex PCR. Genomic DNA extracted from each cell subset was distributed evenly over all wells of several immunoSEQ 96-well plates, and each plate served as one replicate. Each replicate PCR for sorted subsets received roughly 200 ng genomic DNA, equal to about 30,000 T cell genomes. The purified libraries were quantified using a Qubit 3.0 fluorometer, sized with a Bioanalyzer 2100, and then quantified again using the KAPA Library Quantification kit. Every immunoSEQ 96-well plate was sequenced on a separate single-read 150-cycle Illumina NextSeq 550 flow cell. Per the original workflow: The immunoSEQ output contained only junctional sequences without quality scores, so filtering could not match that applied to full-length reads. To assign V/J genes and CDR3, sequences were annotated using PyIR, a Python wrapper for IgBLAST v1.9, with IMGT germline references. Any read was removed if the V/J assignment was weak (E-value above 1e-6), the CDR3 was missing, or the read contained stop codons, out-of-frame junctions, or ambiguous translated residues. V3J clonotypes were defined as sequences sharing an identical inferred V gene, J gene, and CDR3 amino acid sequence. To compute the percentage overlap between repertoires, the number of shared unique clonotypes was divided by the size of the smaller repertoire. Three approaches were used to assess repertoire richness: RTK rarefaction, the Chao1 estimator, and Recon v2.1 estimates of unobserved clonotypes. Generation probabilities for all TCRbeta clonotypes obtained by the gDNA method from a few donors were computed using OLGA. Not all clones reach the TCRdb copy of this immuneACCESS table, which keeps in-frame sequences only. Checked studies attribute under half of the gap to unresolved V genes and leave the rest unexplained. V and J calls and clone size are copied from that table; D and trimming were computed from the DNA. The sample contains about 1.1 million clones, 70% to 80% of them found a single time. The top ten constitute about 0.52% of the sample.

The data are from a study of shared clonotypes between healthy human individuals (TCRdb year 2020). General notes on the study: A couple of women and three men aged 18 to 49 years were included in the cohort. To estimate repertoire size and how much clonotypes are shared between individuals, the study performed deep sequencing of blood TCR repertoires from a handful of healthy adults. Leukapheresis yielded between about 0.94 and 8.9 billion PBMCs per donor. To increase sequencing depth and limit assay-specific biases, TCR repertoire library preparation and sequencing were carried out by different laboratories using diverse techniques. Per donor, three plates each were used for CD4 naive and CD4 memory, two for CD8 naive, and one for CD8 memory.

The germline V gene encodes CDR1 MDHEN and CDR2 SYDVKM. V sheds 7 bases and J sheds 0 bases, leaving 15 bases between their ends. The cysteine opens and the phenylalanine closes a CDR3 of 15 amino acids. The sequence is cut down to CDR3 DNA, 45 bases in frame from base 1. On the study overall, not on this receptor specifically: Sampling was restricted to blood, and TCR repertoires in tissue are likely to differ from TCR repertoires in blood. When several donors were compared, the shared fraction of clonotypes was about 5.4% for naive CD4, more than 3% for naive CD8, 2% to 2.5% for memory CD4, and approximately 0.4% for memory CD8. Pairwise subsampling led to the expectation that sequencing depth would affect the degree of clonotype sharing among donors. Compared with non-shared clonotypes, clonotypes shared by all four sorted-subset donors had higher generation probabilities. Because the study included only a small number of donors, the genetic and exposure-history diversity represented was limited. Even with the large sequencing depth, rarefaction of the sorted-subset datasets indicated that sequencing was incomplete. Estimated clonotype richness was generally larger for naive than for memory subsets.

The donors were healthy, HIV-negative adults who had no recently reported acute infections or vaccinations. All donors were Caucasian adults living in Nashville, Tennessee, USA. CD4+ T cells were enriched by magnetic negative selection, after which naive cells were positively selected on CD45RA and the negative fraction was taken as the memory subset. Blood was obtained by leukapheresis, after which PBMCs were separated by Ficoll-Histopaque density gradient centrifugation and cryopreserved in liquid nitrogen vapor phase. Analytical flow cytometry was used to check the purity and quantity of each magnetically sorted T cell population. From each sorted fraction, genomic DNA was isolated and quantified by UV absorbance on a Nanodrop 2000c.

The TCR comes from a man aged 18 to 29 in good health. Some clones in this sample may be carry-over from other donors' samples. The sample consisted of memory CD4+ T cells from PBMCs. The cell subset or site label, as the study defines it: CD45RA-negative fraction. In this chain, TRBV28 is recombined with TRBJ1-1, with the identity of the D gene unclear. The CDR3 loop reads CASKVYSRLNTEAFF. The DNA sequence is TGTGCCAGCAAGGTATATAGTCGGTTGAACACTGAAGCTTTCTTT.